This T cell receptor beta chain was sequenced for a study of T cells in Graves' hyperthyroidism and ophthalmopathy (dated by TCRdb to the late 2010s). About the investigation overall: Peripheral blood was sampled at the time of initial diagnosis, prior to any treatment. In addition, the study compared T-cell repertoires in thyroid tissue and in blood from several Graves' hyperthyroidism patients. According to the paper, TCR Vbeta CDR3 sequencing was carried out on some 130 peripheral blood samples, which came from fewer than 50 ophthalmopathy, roughly 75 hyperthyroidism and about 17 progressor patients. To identify TCR V-J signatures that set the groups apart, the researchers used a discovery cohort of more than 95 patients, made up of roughly 45 with Graves' ophthalmopathy and 55 to 65 with stable Graves' hyperthyroidism. The 85 to 100 discovery patients were randomly split 7:3 into training and test sets. Whether ophthalmopathy could be predicted prospectively was tested in an independent validation cohort made up of approximately 19 hyperthyroidism patients plus 17 patients who later progressed to ophthalmopathy. After blood sampling, hyperthyroidism patients were treated with methimazole at a starting dose of 30 mg daily, and ophthalmopathy patients were treated with high-dose intravenous methylprednisolone.

Results the study describes overall, beyond this receptor: In validation, the model predicted progression to ophthalmopathy a median of roughly 6.1 months before onset, with over 55% sensitivity and 72.22% specificity. A model built on a 13 V-J signature distinguished ophthalmopathy from stable hyperthyroidism, reaching about 88% sensitivity and around 81% specificity in cross-validation and 80%/75% in testing. Most expanded thyroid clonotypes (frequency above 0.001) were also detected in blood, suggesting blood repertoires may reflect thyroid immune responses. Sample size was not statistically predetermined, and blinding of investigators to group allocation was not performed.

Regarding this clonotype: Its binding antigen is unknown. Base qualities were left out, and no much larger clone turns up one base away.

TCR beta CDR3 regions were amplified from RNA transcripts. The first round of RT-PCR for the TCR CDR3 was performed with the HTBI primer set and the Qiagen OneStep RT-PCR kit. Libraries were constructed in a second round of multiplex PCR, after which size selection and purification were carried out. Paired-end sequencing of the libraries was performed with 100 bp reads on an Illumina HiSeq2000. The authors' analysis ran thus. SOAPnuke was used to process the raw data, throwing out any read that contained adapters or uncalled bases, had a mean Phred below 15, or lacked an exact constant-primer or identifier match. High-quality paired reads were merged using COPE v1.2.5, and each unique nucleotide sequence was defined as a clonotype. MiTCR v1.1 was used to align clonotypes to the IMGT TRBV, TRBD and TRBJ reference segments. Analysis was restricted to V-J combinations with a frequency above 0.0001, which covered roughly 99% of repertoires. A TCS score was defined as the ratio of F50 (clonal expansion) to E x V (chaos), with BLOSUM62-based TCRdist applied between CDR3 peptides within each V-J. Welch's t-statistics and random forest reduced just over 500 V-J features to about 13, which were used in a naive Bayes classifier (R e1071). The similarity between thyroid and blood repertoires was quantified using the Morisita-Horn index. TCRdb itself trimmed the public reads at Q25 with fastp, ran MiXCR and retained productive beta chains. Records with the same CDR3 protein are collapsed into one entry carrying the most frequent genes and DNA. The V and J calls follow TCRdb's processing rather than the paper's. Across this sample there are around 720,000 distinct CDR3 sequences, with approximately 40% seen only once. The ten largest clones capture around 32% of the sample.

A patient counted as having stable Graves' hyperthyroidism if no progression to ophthalmopathy occurred over 18 months of follow-up. The hyperthyroidism patients were between 18 and 65 years old and newly diagnosed, with a disease duration of less than 2 months. Patients with uncontrolled infections, other autoimmune diseases, pregnancy or lactation were excluded. Diagnoses were established on the basis of clinical symptoms, serum thyroxine and TRAb, thyroid ultrasound, and orbital computed tomography. Ficoll-Paque density gradient centrifugation was used to isolate PBMCs from 8.5 to 10 ml of fresh peripheral blood. Total RNA was extracted using Trizol reagent, and RNA quality was assessed on an Agilent 2100 Bioanalyzer. The CDR3 has 13 amino acids, counting the end cysteine and phenylalanine. The retained sequence is limited to the CDR3, 39 bases, with the frame set at the first base. The junction carries 11 bases between V and J, which are trimmed by 5 bases and 4 bases respectively. For CDR1 and CDR2, the germline V gene (reference sequence) lists MNHNY and SVGAGI.

Sequenced material: blood. The sequence was collected from a woman between 40 and 55 years old with Graves' hyperthyroidism. The V gene is TRBV6-6 and the J gene is TRBJ1-1; the D gene cannot be named for sure. The CDR3 reads as follows: CASSLGRVTEAFF. The DNA sequence is given as TGTGCCAGCAGTCTCGGACGGGTCACTGAAGCTTTCTTT.